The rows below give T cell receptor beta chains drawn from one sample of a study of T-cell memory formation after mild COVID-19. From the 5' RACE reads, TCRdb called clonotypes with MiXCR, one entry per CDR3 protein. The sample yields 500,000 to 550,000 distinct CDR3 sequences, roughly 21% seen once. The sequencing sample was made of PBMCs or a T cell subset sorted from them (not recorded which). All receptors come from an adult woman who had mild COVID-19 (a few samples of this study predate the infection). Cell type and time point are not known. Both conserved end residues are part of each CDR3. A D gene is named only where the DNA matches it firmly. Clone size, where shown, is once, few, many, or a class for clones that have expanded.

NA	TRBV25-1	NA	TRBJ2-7	CASSERGFYEQYF	TGTGCCAGCAGTGAAAGGGGGTTCTACGAGCAGTACTTC
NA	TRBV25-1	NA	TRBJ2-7	CASSPDTGRGDYEQYF	TGTGCCAGCAGCCCCGACACGGGCAGGGGGGACTACGAGCAGTACTTC
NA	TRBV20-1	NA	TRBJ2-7	CSARAGTAYEQYF	TGCAGTGCTAGAGCGGGGACCGCCTACGAGCAGTACTTC
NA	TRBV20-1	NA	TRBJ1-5	CSARGWQENQPQHF	TGCAGTGCTAGAGGGTGGCAGGAAAATCAGCCCCAGCATTTT
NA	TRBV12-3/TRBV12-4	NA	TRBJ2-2	CASSSGSGELFF	TGTGCCAGCAGTTCCGGGTCCGGGGAGCTGTTTTTT
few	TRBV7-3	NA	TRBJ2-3	CASSEEGAYTDTQYF	TGTGCCAGCAGTGAGGAGGGGGCGTACACAGATACGCAGTATTTT
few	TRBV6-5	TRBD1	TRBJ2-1	CASSQRPTGTNNEQFF	TGTGCCAGCAGTCAGCGACCGACAGGGACGAACAATGAGCAGTTCTTC
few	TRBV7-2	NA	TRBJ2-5	CASSGGTGETQYF	TGTGCCAGCAGCGGCGGGACGGGAGAGACCCAGTACTTC
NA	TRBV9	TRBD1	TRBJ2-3	CASSVSRGKADTQYF	TGTGCCAGCAGCGTGTCCAGGGGGAAGGCAGATACGCAGTATTTT
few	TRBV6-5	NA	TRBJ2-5	CASSYARTRVETQYF	TGTGCCAGCAGTTACGCTAGGACACGCGTAGAGACCCAGTACTTC
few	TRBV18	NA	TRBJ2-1	CASSPPEVDEQFF	TGTGCCAGCTCACCACCCGAGGTCGATGAGCAGTTCTTC
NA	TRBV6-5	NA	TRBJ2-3	CASREGRRTDTQYF	TGTGCCAGCAGGGAAGGGAGACGCACAGATACGCAGTATTTT
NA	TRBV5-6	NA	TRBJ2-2	CASSLDRYTNTGELFF	TGTGCCAGCAGTTTGGACAGATATACGAACACCGGGGAGCTGTTTTTT
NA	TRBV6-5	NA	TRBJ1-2	CASSYSHPNYGYTF	TGTGCCAGCAGTTACTCACACCCTAACTATGGCTACACCTTC
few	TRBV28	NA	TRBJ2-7	CASSYPAAYEQYF	TGTGCCAGCAGCTACCCCGCGGCGTATGAGCAGTACTTC
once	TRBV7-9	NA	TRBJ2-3	CASSLSRGRSDTQYF	TGTGCCAGCAGCTTATCGAGGGGCAGGTCAGATACGCAGTATTTT
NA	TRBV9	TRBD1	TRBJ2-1	CASSVASDRGLEQFF	TGTGCCAGCAGCGTAGCTAGTGACAGGGGGCTTGAGCAGTTCTTC
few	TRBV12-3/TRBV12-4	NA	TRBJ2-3	CASSLRTMADTQYF	TGTGCCAGCAGTTTGAGGACTATGGCAGATACGCAGTATTTT
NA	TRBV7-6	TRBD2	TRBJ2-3	CASSRRGATDTQYF	TGTGCCAGCAGCCGGCGGGGGGCCACAGATACGCAGTATTTT
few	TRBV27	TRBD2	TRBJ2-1	CASTWGGGALNEQFF	TGTGCCAGCACCTGGGGCGGGGGTGCGCTAAATGAGCAGTTCTTC
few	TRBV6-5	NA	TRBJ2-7	CASSYHGGPYEQYF	TGTGCCAGCAGTTACCACGGGGGCCCCTACGAGCAGTACTTC
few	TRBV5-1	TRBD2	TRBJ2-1	CASSPSGAAVDEQFF	TGCGCCAGCAGCCCTAGCGGGGCCGCGGTTGATGAGCAGTTCTTC
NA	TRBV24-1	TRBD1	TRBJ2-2	CATSDFPTGAIHGELFF	TGTGCCACCAGTGATTTCCCGACAGGGGCCATCCACGGGGAGCTGTTTTTT
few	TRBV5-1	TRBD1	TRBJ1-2	CASSPRQGSYGYTF	TGCGCCAGCAGCCCTCGACAGGGGTCCTATGGCTACACCTTC
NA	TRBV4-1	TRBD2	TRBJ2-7	CASSQEALAGGREQYF	TGCGCCAGCAGCCAAGAAGCACTAGCGGGAGGTCGGGAGCAGTACTTC
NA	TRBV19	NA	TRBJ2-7	CASSIEYYLREQYF	TGTGCCAGTAGTATTGAGTACTACCTACGTGAGCAGTACTTC
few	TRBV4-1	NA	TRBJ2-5	CASSQESTGSGPWYF	TGCGCCAGCAGCCAAGAGTCTACAGGAAGTGGGCCCTGGTACTTC
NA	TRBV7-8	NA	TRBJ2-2	CASSPSGASGAGELFF	TGTGCCAGCAGCCCCTCGGGGGCCTCGGGCGCCGGGGAGCTGTTTTTT
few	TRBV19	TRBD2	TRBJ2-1	CASTPYLAGVGNEQFF	TGTGCCAGTACCCCGTATCTGGCGGGAGTAGGCAATGAGCAGTTCTTC
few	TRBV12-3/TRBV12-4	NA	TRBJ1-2	CASSPPGAGRGGGYTF	TGTGCCAGCAGTCCCCCAGGAGCAGGGAGAGGAGGTGGCTACACCTTC
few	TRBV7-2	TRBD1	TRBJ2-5	CASSSPSIPGTGGQETQYF	TGTGCCAGCAGCTCCCCCAGCATTCCCGGGACAGGGGGTCAAGAGACCCAGTACTTC
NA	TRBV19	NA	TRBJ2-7	CASSIGLGEGVSYEQYF	TGTGCCAGTAGTATAGGCCTCGGCGAGGGTGTATCCTACGAGCAGTACTTC
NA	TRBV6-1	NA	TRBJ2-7	CASSVEAHSYEQYF	TGTGCCAGCAGTGTTGAAGCCCACTCCTACGAGCAGTACTTC
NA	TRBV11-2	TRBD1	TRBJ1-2	CASSPMSDRTHYGYTF	TGTGCCAGCAGCCCGATGTCGGACAGGACCCACTATGGCTACACCTTC
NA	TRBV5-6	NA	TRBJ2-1	CASSLVWVTYNEQFF	TGTGCCAGCAGCTTGGTATGGGTTACCTACAATGAGCAGTTCTTC
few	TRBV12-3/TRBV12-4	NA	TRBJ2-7	CASSLVALDTLEGEQYF	TGTGCCAGCAGTTTAGTGGCGCTGGACACTCTTGAAGGGGAGCAGTACTTC
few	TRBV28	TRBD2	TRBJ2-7	CASLLAGGQEQYF	TGTGCCAGCCTTCTGGCGGGAGGGCAAGAGCAGTACTTC
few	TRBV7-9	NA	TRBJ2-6	CASSSADSSGANVLTF	TGTGCCAGCAGCTCCGCGGACAGCTCTGGGGCCAACGTCCTGACTTTC
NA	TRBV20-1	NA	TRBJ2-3	CSASGGGIGTDTQYF	TGCAGTGCTAGCGGGGGTGGCATAGGCACAGATACGCAGTATTTT
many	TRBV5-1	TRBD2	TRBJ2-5	CASSLKRGGRETQYF	TGCGCCAGCAGCTTGAAGCGGGGGGGCCGAGAGACCCAGTACTTC
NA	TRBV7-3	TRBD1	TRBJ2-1	CASANSGQPGNEQFF	TGTGCCAGCGCCAACTCGGGACAGCCTGGCAATGAGCAGTTCTTC
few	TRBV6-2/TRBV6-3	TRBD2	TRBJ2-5	CASTQREATQYF	TGTGCCAGCACCCAGCGGGAGGCGACCCAGTACTTC
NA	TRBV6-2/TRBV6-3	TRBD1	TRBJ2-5	CASRRLGQQETQYF	TGTGCCAGCAGACGCCTGGGACAGCAAGAGACCCAGTACTTC
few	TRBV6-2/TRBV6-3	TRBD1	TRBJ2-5	CASSSRQGGLEETQYF	TGTGCCAGCAGTTCCCGACAGGGGGGATTGGAAGAGACCCAGTACTTC
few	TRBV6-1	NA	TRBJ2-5	CASSELGLETQYF	TGTGCCAGCAGTGAATTAGGCTTAGAGACCCAGTACTTC
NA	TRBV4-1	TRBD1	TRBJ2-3	CASSQSDRGPADTQYF	TGCGCCAGCAGCCAATCTGACAGGGGGCCCGCAGATACGCAGTATTTT
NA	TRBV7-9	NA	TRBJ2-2	CASSQKKWENGELFF	TGTGCCAGCAGTCAAAAAAAGTGGGAAAACGGGGAGCTGTTTTTT